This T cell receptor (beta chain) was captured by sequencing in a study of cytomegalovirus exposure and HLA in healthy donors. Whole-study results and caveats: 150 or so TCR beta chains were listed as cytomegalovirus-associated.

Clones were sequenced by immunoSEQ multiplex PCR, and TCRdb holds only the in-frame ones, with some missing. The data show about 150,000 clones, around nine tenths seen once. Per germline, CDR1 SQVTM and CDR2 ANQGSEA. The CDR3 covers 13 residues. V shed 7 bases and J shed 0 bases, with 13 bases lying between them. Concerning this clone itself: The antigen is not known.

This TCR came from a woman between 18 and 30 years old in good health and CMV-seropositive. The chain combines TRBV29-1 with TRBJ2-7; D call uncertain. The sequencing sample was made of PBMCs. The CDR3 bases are TGCAGCGCTCGCCCTCTTAGCTCCTACGAGCAGTACTTC. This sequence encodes CSARPLSSYEQYF.